One and the same sample provided the 9 T cell receptor beta chains below, sequenced in a study of cytomegalovirus exposure and HLA in healthy donors (dated by TCRdb to the late 2010s). The protocol used for the library was the immunoSEQ multiplex PCR assay. This immuneACCESS table, as held by TCRdb, lists in-frame sequences with V and J called but not all clones. Of the missing ones, under half trace to an unresolved V gene in checked studies; the others have no known cause. For this sample there are around 86,000 clones; around 93% appear just once. In total, the top ten clones hold 1.1% of the sample. The specimen was PBMCs. These receptors came from a woman in her twenties or thirties in good health and CMV-seropositive.

Notes on this clone: At one end, the junction sequence differs from germline, possibly due to a read error. The V gene is TRBV27, the J gene TRBJ2-7; no firm D call. The CDR3 extends over 14 amino acids. Germline-derived CDR1 and CDR2 are MNHEY and SMNVEV (reference sequence). In DNA form, the CDR3 reads TGTGCCGGCAGTTTAGTTGGCGGAACCTACGAGCAGTACTTC. Its translation: CAGSLVGGTYEQYF.

The chain joins TRBV5-4 to TRBJ2-1; 8 nucleotides align to TRBD2. The CDR3 sequence is 15 residues long. Trimming removed 1 base from V and 8 bases from J; junction bases left unmatched: 8. Germline V gives CDR1 SGHNT, CDR2 YYREEE (reference sequence). The CDR3 sequence: CASSLPSGRVDEQFF. The CDR3 nucleotides read TGTGCCAGCAGCTTGCCCAGCGGGAGAGTCGATGAGCAGTTCTTC.

CDR3 residues: CASRAGLAVHYNEQFF. As DNA, the CDR3 is TGTGCCAGCAGGGCGGGACTAGCGGTACACTACAATGAGCAGTTCTTC. This chain links TRBV2 with TRBJ2-1, with 11 bases fitting TRBD2. CDR1 is SNHLY, CDR2 FYNNEI, per germline. The CDR3 totals 16 residues. The V segment lost 6 bases and the J segment 3 bases; nucleotides outside the gene matches: 7.

The chain combines TRBV19 with TRBJ1-2; D remains unclear. The germline V and J ends were trimmed by 3 bases and 8 bases, with 13 bases remaining between them. There are 13 residues in the CDR3. Germline values: CDR1 LNHDA, CDR2 SQIVND (reference sequence). CDR3 amino acids: CASSMRRYRGYTF. The CDR3 DNA reads as TGTGCCAGTAGTATGAGGCGGTATCGGGGCTACACCTTC.

The chain employs TRBV6-5 and TRBJ1-2, with no clear D. The CDR3 sequence is 13 residues long. The germline V gene encodes CDR1 MNHEY and CDR2 SVGAGI. V lost 5 bases and J lost 0, with 7 bases in between. The CDR3: CASSPQANYGYTF. The CDR3, as DNA: TGTGCCAGCAGTCCCCAGGCTAACTATGGCTACACCTTC.

V gene TRBV4-3 combines with J gene TRBJ2-7, with 10 positions matching TRBD2. The CDR3 has 16 amino acids. V lost 4 bases to trimming and J lost 5 bases; unmatched junction nucleotides: 11. CDR1 LGHNA and CDR2 YSLEER come from the germline V gene. CDR3 DNA sequence: TGCGCCAGCAGCCCCTCACGGGCTAGCGGGAGTCACGAGCAGTACTTC. Encoded protein: CASSPSRASGSHEQYF.

The genes are TRBV4-3 and TRBJ2-3; D might be TRBD2 (5 bases). The germline V and J ends were trimmed by 1 base and 6 bases, with 14 bases remaining between them. Germline CDR1 and CDR2: LGHNA and YSLEER. CDR3 length equals 15 residues. DNA for the CDR3: TGCGCCAGCAGCCAAGGGAGGTTCTTACCGGATACGCAGTATTTT. It translates to CASSQGRFLPDTQYF.

The J gene is TRBJ1-4, the V gene TRBV2, with TRBD1 as a possible D gene (6 bases). The V end lost 9 bases, the J end lost 3 bases, and 8 bases lay between the germline ends. The CDR3 runs 12 residues. Per the germline V gene, CDR1 is SNHLY and CDR2 is FYNNEI. The CDR3 DNA sequence: TGTGCCAGGAGGACAGCTAATGAAAAACTGTTTTTT. It codes for CARRTANEKLFF.

The chain employs TRBV9 and TRBJ2-2, with 12 bases matching TRBD2. The CDR3 loop spans 17 amino acids. Germline V gene data show CDR1 as SGDLS and CDR2 as YYNGEE. Germline trimming cut 3 bases from V and 6 bases from J; bases unmatched to any gene: 9. CDR3 nucleotides: TGTGCCAGCAGCGACCCCGTGACTAGCGGGAGAGCCGGGGAGCTGTTTTTT. It is translated as CASSDPVTSGRAGELFF.